The present TCR beta chain was sequenced within a study of shared clonotypes between healthy human individuals. This table comes from immunoSEQ multiplex PCR, and its TCRdb copy is limited to in-frame clones, with some not included. Here the sample spans hundreds of thousands of clones, about 96% being singletons. CD45RO-negative cells were positively selected for CCR7, leaving out terminally differentiated effector memory CD45RA+ cells. Each of the donors was a healthy adult who was HIV-negative and had not had a recent acute infection or vaccination. The V gene's germline CDR1 is SGHDN and CDR2 FVKESK. The CDR3 covers 15 residues. Trimming left V 1 base short and J 0 bases short, with 10 bases between.

This receptor was identified in a woman in her twenties or thirties in good health. J is TRBJ2-7 and V is TRBV14; D may be TRBD2 (5 bases). The sequenced sample was naive CD8+ T cells sorted from blood. The CDR3: CASSQGGEGSYEQYF. The CDR3 DNA follows: TGTGCCAGCAGCCAAGGTGGTGAGGGCTCCTACGAGCAGTACTTC.